This TCR beta chain appears in the sequencing data of a study of cytomegalovirus exposure and HLA in healthy donors. Study-level background: Across 350 to 500 genotyped donors, approximately 81% landed in the Caucasian-associated ancestry cluster.

Germline V gene sequence: CDR1 SGHRS, CDR2 YFSETQ. This CDR3 has 13 amino acids. V lost 3 bases and J lost 4, with 8 bases in between. PCR used 60 Vbeta primers and 13 Jbeta primers. TCRdb keeps only in-frame clones here, not all; method: immunoSEQ multiplex PCR. The profile covers 90,000 or so clones, with more than 75% appearing a single time and roughly a quarter taken by the ten largest. As to this clone: The antigen remains unidentified.

Study conclusions and caveats: The sole available immune exposure information was CMV serostatus. Reportedly, HLA-A and HLA-B alleles of most subjects were accurately predicted from TCR beta.

The material sequenced was PBMCs. V is TRBV5-1 and J is TRBJ1-3; D not resolved. This receptor was obtained from a woman aged 45-65 years in good health and CMV-seropositive. Written as DNA, the CDR3 is TGCGCCAGCAGCTCCCTCGGGGGAAACACCATATATTTT. Its translation: CASSSLGGNTIYF.